The clone carrying this T cell receptor (beta chain) was observed a few times. Antigen: not known. Sequenced by immunoSEQ multiplex PCR; TCRdb stores in-frame clones only, minus some. The table includes 80,000 to 100,000 clones, more than 85% detected once. The record originates from a study of graft-versus-host responses after intestinal transplantation. About the research overall: Each recipient received anti-thymocyte globulin induction, then tacrolimus and steroids for around 3 years.

General study results and limits: Marrow from the recipient contained GvH clones, some of which had appeared first in ileum or blood. Early after transplant, HvG clones declined as circulating GvH clones peaked. Allografts from individuals with graft-donor T cell macrochimerism displayed high graft-versus-host to host-versus-graft clonal ratios.

The V gene lost 5 bases and the J gene lost 9 bases, with 11 bases spanning the gap. The germline gives CDR1 LNHDA, CDR2 SQIVND (reference sequence). The CDR3 loop spans 12 amino acids. The source was unstimulated CD4+ T cells sorted from spleen or lymph node cells, collected before intestinal transplant. The receptor comes from a human donor who received an intestinal transplant. The V call is TRBV19, the J call TRBJ1-5; no reliable D call. CDR3: CASSPSGLPQHF. CDR3 nucleotides: TGTGCCAGTAGTCCCTCGGGGTTGCCCCAGCATTTT. The complete variable domain, with remaining parts taken from reference TRBV19 and TRBJ1-5, reads DGGITQSPKYLFRKEGQNVTLSCEQNLNHDAMYWYRQDPGQGLRLIYYSQIVNDFQKGDIAEGYSVSREKKESFPLTVTSAQKNPTAFYLCASSPSGLPQHFGDGTRLSIL.